Detailed here is one T cell receptor (beta chain). V gave up 5 bases and J gave up 3 bases, with 11 bases separating them. Germline lookup yields CDR1 SGHAT and CDR2 FQNNGV. CDR3 length: 13 residues. The treatment here: roughly 18 received Ad26.COV2.S at low or high dose, single or two shots; roughly five received placebo; per-sample allocation not given. Each sample was drawn 63 days after the first injection (of vaccine or placebo). The sample comes from a study of Ad26.COV2.S vaccination and SARS-CoV-2 variants. The table came from immunoSEQ multiplex PCR; TCRdb's copy has only in-frame clones and leaves some out. This table holds about 400,000 clones, approximately 91% found once.

The sequence came from a person between 18 and 60 years old who received the Ad26.COV2.S COVID-19 vaccine or a placebo. The sequences come from peripheral blood, collected in a trial of Ad26.COV2.S vaccine versus placebo. The gene calls are TRBV11-2 and TRBJ2-7; D may correspond to TRBD1 or TRBD2 (5 bases each). As DNA, the CDR3 is TGTGCCAGCAGCACGGGACCAGACTACGAGCAGTACTTC. Protein: CASSTGPDYEQYF.